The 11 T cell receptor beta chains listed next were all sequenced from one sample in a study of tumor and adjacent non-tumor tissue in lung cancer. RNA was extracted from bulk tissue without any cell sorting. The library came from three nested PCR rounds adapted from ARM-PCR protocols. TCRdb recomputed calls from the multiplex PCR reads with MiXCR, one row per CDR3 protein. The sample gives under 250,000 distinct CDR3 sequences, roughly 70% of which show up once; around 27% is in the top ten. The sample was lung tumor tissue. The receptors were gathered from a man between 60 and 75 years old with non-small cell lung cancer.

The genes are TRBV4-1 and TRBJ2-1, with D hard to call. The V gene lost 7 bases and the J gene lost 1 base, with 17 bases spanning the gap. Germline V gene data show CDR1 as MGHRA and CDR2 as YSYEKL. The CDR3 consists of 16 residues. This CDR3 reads CASNLLAASSYNEQFF. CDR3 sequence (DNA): TGCGCCAGCAACTTGCTCGCGGCGAGTTCCTACAATGAGCAGTTCTTC.

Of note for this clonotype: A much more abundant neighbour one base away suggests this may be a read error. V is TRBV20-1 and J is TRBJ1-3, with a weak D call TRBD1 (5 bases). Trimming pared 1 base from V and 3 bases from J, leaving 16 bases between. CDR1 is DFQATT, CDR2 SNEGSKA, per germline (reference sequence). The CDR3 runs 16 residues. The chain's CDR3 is CSARVWDGNYGNTIYF. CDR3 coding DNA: TGCAGTGCTAGAGTATGGGACGGAAACTATGGAAACACCATATATTTT.

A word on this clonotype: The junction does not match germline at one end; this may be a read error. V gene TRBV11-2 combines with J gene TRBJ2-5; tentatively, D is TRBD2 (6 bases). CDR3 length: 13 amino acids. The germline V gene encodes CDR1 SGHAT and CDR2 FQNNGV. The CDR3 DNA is TGTGCCAGCACGCAACGGGGGTTAGAGATCCAGTACTTC. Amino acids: CASTQRGLEIQYF.

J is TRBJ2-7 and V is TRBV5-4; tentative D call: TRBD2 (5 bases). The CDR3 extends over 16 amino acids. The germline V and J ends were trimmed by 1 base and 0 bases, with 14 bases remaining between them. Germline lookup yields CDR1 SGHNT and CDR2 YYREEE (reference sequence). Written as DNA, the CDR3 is TGTGCCAGCAGCTTGAGGGCGGGTCTCAGCTCCTACGAGCAGTACTTC. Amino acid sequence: CASSLRAGLSSYEQYF.

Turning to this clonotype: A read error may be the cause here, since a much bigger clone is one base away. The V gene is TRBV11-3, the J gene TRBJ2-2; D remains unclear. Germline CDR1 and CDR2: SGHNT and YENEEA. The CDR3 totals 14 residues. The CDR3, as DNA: TGTGCCAGCAGCGTTGGGTCGAACACCAGGGAGCTGTTTTTT. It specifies CASSVGSNTRELFF.

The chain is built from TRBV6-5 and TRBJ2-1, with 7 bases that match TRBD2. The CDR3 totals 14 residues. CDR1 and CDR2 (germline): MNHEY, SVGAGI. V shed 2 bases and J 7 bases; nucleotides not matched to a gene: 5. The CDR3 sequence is CASSYRTRPNEQFF. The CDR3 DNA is TGTGCCAGCAGTTACAGGACTAGACCAAATGAGCAGTTCTTC.

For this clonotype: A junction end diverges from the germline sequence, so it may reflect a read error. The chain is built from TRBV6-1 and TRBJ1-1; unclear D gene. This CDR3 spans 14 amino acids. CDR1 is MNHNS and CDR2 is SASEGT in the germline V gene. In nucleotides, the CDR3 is TGTGCCAACAGTTTTGCTTTTTCGCACACTGAAGCTTTCTTT. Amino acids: CANSFAFSHTEAFF.

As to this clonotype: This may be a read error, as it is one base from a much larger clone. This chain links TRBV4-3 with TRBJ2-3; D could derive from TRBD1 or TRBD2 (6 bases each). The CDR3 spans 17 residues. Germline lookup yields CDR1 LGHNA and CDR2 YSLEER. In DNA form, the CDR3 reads TGTCCCAGCAGCCAAGGCCCCAGCGGAGGGGGGTCAGATACGCAGTATTTT. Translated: CPSSQGPSGGGSDTQYF.

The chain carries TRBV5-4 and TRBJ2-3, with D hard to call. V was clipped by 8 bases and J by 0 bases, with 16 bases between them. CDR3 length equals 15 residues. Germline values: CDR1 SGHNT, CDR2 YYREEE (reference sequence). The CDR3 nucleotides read TGTGCCAGTAGCCAGCAGGCAAGTAGCACAGATACGCAGTATTTT. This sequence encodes CASSQQASSTDTQYF.

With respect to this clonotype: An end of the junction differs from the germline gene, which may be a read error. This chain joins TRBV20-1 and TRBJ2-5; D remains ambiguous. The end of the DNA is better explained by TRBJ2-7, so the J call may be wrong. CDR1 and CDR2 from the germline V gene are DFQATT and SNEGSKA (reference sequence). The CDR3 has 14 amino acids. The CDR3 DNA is TGCAGCGCTAGAGTGGGATGGAAGGGCTACGAGCAGTACTTC. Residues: CSARVGWKGYEQYF.

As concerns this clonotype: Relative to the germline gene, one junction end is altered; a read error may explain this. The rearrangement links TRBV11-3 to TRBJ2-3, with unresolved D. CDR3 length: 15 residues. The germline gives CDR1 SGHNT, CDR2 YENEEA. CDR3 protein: CASSLDPSPADTQYF. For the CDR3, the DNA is TGTGCCAGCAGTTTAGACCCCTCCCCGGCGGATACGCAGTATTTT.